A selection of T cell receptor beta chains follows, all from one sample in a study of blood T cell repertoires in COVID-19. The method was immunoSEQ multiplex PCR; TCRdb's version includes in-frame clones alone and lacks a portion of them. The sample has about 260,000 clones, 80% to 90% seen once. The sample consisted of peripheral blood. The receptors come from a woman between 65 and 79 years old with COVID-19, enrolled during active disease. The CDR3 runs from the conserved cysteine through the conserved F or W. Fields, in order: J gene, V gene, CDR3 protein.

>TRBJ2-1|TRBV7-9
CASSSPVGGVSYNEQFF
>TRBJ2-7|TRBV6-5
CASSYSRSDHEQYF
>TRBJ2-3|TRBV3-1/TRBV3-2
CASSKLPRTGGSDTQYF
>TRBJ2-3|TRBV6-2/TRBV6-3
CASSPTGVSTDTQYF
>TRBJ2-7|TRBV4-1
CASSQLVTRDRAYEQYF
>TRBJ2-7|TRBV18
CASSLRTGDYEQYF
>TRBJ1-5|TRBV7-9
CASGRTGQPQHF
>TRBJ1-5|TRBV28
CAIQGVNQPQHF
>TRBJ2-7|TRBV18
CASSQGTVTYEQYF
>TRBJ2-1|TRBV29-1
CSVATSEGNEQFF
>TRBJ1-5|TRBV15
CATSPSTNWDSHSRSQPQHF
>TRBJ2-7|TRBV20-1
CSASQASGTYEQYF
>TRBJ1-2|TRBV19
CASSLTWGEGYTF
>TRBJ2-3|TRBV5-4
CASSLNRWTGGTDTQYF
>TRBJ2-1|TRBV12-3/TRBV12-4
CASSLFQEQFF
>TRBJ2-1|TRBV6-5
CASSPHPRLINEQFF
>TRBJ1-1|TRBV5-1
CASSLLGQTMPTEAFF
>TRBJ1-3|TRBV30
CAWTGGTGNTIYF
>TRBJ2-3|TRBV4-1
CASSQRTGGGTDTQYF
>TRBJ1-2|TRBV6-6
CASRSGTGQGDGYTF
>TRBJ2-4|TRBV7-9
CASRPGLAGDRAKNIQYF
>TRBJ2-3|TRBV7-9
CASSLVAGIPDTQYF
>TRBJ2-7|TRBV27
CASSFRGQLTSWSEQYF
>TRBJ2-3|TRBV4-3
CASSQGSPIGADTQYF
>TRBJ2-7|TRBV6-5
CASSYTRDYEQYF